This T cell receptor (beta chain) is from a study of blood T cells in healthy people across ages. Study background: Researchers report that template switching captured about one barcoded beta molecule per two T cells.

A J-beta primer mix and a sample-barcoded 5' primer were used in a second PCR of about 7 to 12 cycles. TCRdb called the 5' RACE reads again in MiXCR, with one record for every CDR3 protein. The repertoire consists of hundreds of thousands of distinct CDR3 sequences, with roughly 60% occurring once and the leading ten covering around 20%. In regard to this clonotype: Its antigen is undetermined.

Study-wide results and caveats: The long-lived group displayed more naive CD4+ cells, plus higher diversity, than the aged donors did.

This CDR3 is 14 amino acids long. V shed 11 bases, J shed 0 bases, and the junction held 8 bases outside the gene matches. The germline V gene encodes CDR1 MNHEY and CDR2 SMNVEV (reference sequence). Every donor contributed around 10 milliliters of peripheral blood by blood draw. The study isolated at least 6 million PBMCs from each sample. This receptor was taken from a man aged 25 to 45 in good health. The V gene is TRBV27, the J gene TRBJ2-3; TRBD1 matches 7 bases. Sequenced material: blood. The CDR3 protein is CAFLRDSSTDTQYF. The DNA for the CDR3 is TGTGCCTTCCTACGGGACAGCAGCACAGATACGCAGTATTTT.